The 26 T cell receptor beta chains given below trace back to one sample, sequenced in a study of blood T cell repertoires in COVID-19 (dated by TCRdb to 2018 to 2020). The method behind the library was the immunoSEQ multiplex PCR assay. In its TCRdb copy, this immuneACCESS table keeps in-frame sequences only and misses some clones. Where compared with another copy, unresolved V genes explain less than half of these, and the others have no known cause. This sample is represented by around 700,000 clones; over 80% of them were singletons. The ten largest clonotypes hold over 0.2% of the sample. Sequencing was done on a sample of peripheral blood. Every receptor here comes from a young woman with acute or convalescent COVID-19.

The rearrangement joins TRBV27 to TRBJ1-1, with unresolved D. This CDR3 is 14 amino acids long. V lost 3 bases to trimming and J lost 3 bases, with 11 bases between them. Germline CDR1 is MNHEY and CDR2 is SMNVEV (reference sequence). The CDR3 DNA reads as TGTGCCAGCAGTTTCCCCGTGGGCTACACTGAAGCTTTCTTT. It is translated as CASSFPVGYTEAFF.

In this sample, this clone turned up a few times. The chain couples TRBV25-1 to TRBJ2-2, with a tentative D call TRBD1 (6 bases). Trimming removed 6 bases at V and 6 bases at J, with 14 bases between. The CDR3 totals 14 residues. Looked up from germline, CDR1 is MGHDK and CDR2 is SYGVNS. The DNA of the CDR3 is TGTGCCAGCAGACGAAACCAGGGGTCCGGGGAGCTGTTTTTT. Encoded protein: CASRRNQGSGELFF.

The gene calls are TRBV5-1 and TRBJ1-2; tentatively, D is TRBD1 (6 bases). Germline values: CDR1 SGHRS, CDR2 YFSETQ. The CDR3 contains 16 residues. The V end was cut by 0 bases, the J end by 1 base, with 13 bases between. The CDR3 region is CASSLGQGRLNYGYTF. CDR3 bases: TGCGCCAGCAGCTTGGGGCAGGGGCGACTTAACTATGGCTACACCTTC.

J is TRBJ1-2 and V is TRBV19, with 11 bases matching TRBD1. V shed 4 bases, J shed 6 bases, and the junction held 10 bases outside the gene matches. The CDR3 is 16 residues long. The germline V gene encodes CDR1 LNHDA and CDR2 SQIVND (reference sequence). CDR3 coding DNA: TGTGCCAGTAGTACCCTATGGTGGGACAGGGGGAATGGCTACACCTTC. Amino acids: CASSTLWWDRGNGYTF. Filled out from reference TRBV19 and TRBJ1-2, the complete variable domain reads DGGITQSPKYLFRKEGQNVTLSCEQNLNHDAMYWYRQDPGQGLRLIYYSQIVNDFQKGDIAEGYSVSREKKESFPLTVTSAQKNPTAFYLCASSTLWWDRGNGYTFGSGTRLTVV.

This chain uses TRBV7-9 with TRBJ1-1; D gene unclear. V lost 3 bases and J lost 5, with 13 bases in between. The CDR3 consists of 14 residues. The germline gives CDR1 SEHNR, CDR2 FQNEAQ (reference sequence). The CDR3 coding sequence is TGTGCCAGCAGCTTGCGAGGGTTCGGGACTGAAGCTTTCTTT. Translating gives CASSLRGFGTEAFF.

This clone has a handful of counts. The CDR3 protein is CASRPLTGGYEQYF. The CDR3 DNA follows: TGTGCCAGCAGACCGTTGACAGGGGGCTACGAGCAGTACTTC. The chain recombines TRBV6-5 with TRBJ2-7, with 9 bases that match TRBD1. The V gene's germline CDR1 is MNHEY and CDR2 SVGAGI. The CDR3 covers 14 residues. J was trimmed by 3 bases and V by 6 bases; bases with no gene match: 6.

The CDR3 nucleotides are TGTGCCAGCAACCCTGACAGGGTGGCTAATCAGCCCCAGCATTTT. Translation: CASNPDRVANQPQHF. The chain employs TRBV28 and TRBJ1-5; 7 nucleotides align to TRBD1. The V gene's germline CDR1 is MDHEN and CDR2 SYDVKM. The CDR3 runs to 15 residues. V shed 7 bases, J shed 4 bases, and the junction held 10 bases outside the gene matches.

This chain connects TRBV11-2 to TRBJ2-6; 7 bases map to TRBD1. Germline values: CDR1 SGHAT, CDR2 FQNNGV. The CDR3 has 18 amino acids. The ends lost 6 bases at V and 4 bases at J; junction bases unmatched: 15. The CDR3 spells CASRSHQDRSLGANVLTF. The CDR3 DNA reads as TGTGCCAGCAGATCCCACCAGGACAGGAGCCTCGGGGCCAACGTCCTGACTTTC.

V usage is TRBV19 and J usage is TRBJ1-3; D remains unclear. V lost 1 base and J 0 bases, leaving 13 bases between the germline ends. Germline V gene lookup returns CDR1 LNHDA and CDR2 SQIVND (reference sequence). This CDR3 comprises 17 residues. The CDR3 spells CASSIGGALVSGNTIYF. The CDR3 nucleotides are TGTGCCAGTAGTATAGGGGGAGCTTTGGTCTCTGGAAACACCATATATTTT.

The V gene is TRBV6-1, the J gene TRBJ1-1; 8 bases are a match to TRBD1. The CDR3 is 18 amino acids. The trim removed 2 bases at V and 0 bases at J, leaving 11 bases unmatched. CDR1 and CDR2 (germline): MNHNS, SASEGT. CDR3 in amino acids: CASSEWGGTGLLNTEAFF. CDR3 bases: TGTGCCAGCAGTGAATGGGGGGGGACAGGCCTCTTGAACACTGAAGCTTTCTTT.

This clone was observed a single time. V usage is TRBV7-8 and J usage is TRBJ2-3; D is perhaps TRBD2 (6 bases). Germline V gives CDR1 SGHVS, CDR2 FQNEAQ. CDR3 size: 15 residues. Trimming took off 2 bases at V and 2 bases at J, with 11 bases between the two ends. The CDR3, as DNA: TGTGCCAGCAGCTTACGGACGGGGGACACAGATACGCAGTATTTT. The encoded protein is CASSLRTGDTDTQYF.

V usage is TRBV18 and J usage is TRBJ1-5; the D gene is possibly TRBD1 (6 bases). The CDR3 has 15 amino acids. Germline V gives CDR1 KGHSH, CDR2 LQKENI. V was shortened by 3 bases and J by 6 bases, with 15 bases between the two germline ends. The CDR3 reads CASSPTRGGPQPQHF. The CDR3 coding sequence is TGTGCCAGCTCACCGACCAGGGGAGGGCCTCAGCCCCAGCATTTT.

This clone came up once. Other DNA sequences in the same sample also yield this CDR3. The J gene is TRBJ1-1, the V gene TRBV5-1, with D possibly being TRBD1 (5 bases). CDR3 size: 13 residues. The germline CDR1 and CDR2 sequences are SGHRS and YFSETQ. Trimming stripped 4 bases from V and 1 base from J, with 8 bases between. The CDR3 bases are TGCGCCAGCAGCCTAACAGGGAACACTGAAGCTTTCTTT. Residues: CASSLTGNTEAFF. Variable domain in full (rest from reference TRBV5-1 and TRBJ1-1): KAGVTQTPRYLIKTRGQQVTLSCSPISGHRSVSWYQQTPGQGLQFLFEYFSETQRNKGNFPGRFSGRQFSNSRSEMNVSTLELGDSALYLCASSLTGNTEAFFGQGTRLTVV.

The chain joins TRBV12-3 or TRBV12-4 to TRBJ1-2, with D hard to call. The ends were cut back, 4 bases at V and 6 bases at J, with 3 bases in the middle. The CDR3 runs to 10 residues. The CDR3 region is CASSSHGYTF. The CDR3 bases are TGTGCCAGCAGTTCTCATGGCTACACCTTC.

The CDR3: CASRSGRDRGTEAFF. CDR3 coding DNA: TGTGCCAGCCGATCCGGCCGGGACAGGGGGACTGAAGCTTTCTTT. The genes are TRBV6-5 and TRBJ1-1; 11 bases map to TRBD1. CDR3 length: 15 amino acids. With V trimmed by 8 bases and J by 5 bases, 10 bases remained unmatched. Germline values: CDR1 MNHEY, CDR2 SVGAGI.

The genes are TRBV14 and TRBJ1-4; perhaps TRBD1 as D (6 bases). This CDR3 spans 15 amino acids. CDR1 SGHDN and CDR2 FVKESK come from the germline V gene. V was cut by 1 base and J by 10 bases, with 16 bases left in between. The CDR3: CASSQGRRGSGKLFF. In nucleotides, the CDR3 is TGTGCCAGCAGCCAAGGTCGAAGGGGGTCTGGAAAACTGTTTTTT.

The rearrangement joins TRBV7-2 to TRBJ1-2; no firm D call. CDR1 and CDR2 from the germline V gene are SGHTA and FQGNSA. The CDR3 totals 14 residues. Trimming removed 2 bases from V and 0 bases from J, with 7 bases in between. The CDR3 sequence is CASSLSLSNYGYTF. CDR3 coding DNA: TGTGCCAGCAGCTTATCCTTATCTAACTATGGCTACACCTTC.

The genes are TRBV19 and TRBJ2-1; D gene unclear. The CDR3 has 12 residues. V was cut by 7 bases and J by 8 bases, with 12 bases left in between. Germline loops: CDR1 LNHDA, CDR2 SQIVND (reference sequence). CDR3 sequence: CASKSRLDEQFF. CDR3 DNA: TGTGCCAGTAAGTCGCGGCTGGATGAGCAGTTCTTC.

The rearrangement links TRBV15 to TRBJ2-1; 12 bases are a match to TRBD2. V was pared by 5 bases and J by 7 bases, with 9 bases of the junction left unmatched. The CDR3 contains 16 residues. Germline lookup yields CDR1 LNHNV and CDR2 YYDKDF (reference sequence). CDR3 loop: CATSVGTSGHINEQFF. In DNA, the CDR3 is TGTGCCACCAGCGTAGGGACTAGCGGGCATATTAATGAGCAGTTCTTC.

The rearrangement joins TRBV6-4 to TRBJ1-1, with D tentatively TRBD1 (5 bases). The length of the CDR3 is 14 residues. Between the trimmed V and J ends, which lost 1 base and 5 bases, there was a span of 11 bases. The germline V gene encodes CDR1 MRHNA and CDR2 SNTAGT. This CDR3 reads CASSDWYGGTEAFF. CDR3 bases: TGTGCCAGCAGTGACTGGTACGGGGGTACTGAAGCTTTCTTT.

This clone was counted once. This chain connects TRBV24-1 to TRBJ2-3, with 9 bases fitting TRBD2. This CDR3 comprises 19 residues. The germline CDR1 and CDR2 sequences are KGHDR and SFDVKD. V trimming: 6 bases; J trimming: 3 bases; junction bases outside the gene matches: 18. The CDR3 region has the DNA TGTGCCACCAGTTTGCGGGTAGGAGGCGGGGGGGCCTTGACAGATACGCAGTATTTT. Translating gives CATSLRVGGGGALTDTQYF.

CDR3 DNA sequence: TGTGCCAGCAGTTATCGTCCCATCCGGGGGATCACTGAAGCTTTCTTT. Translating it yields CASSYRPIRGITEAFF. The V and J genes are TRBV6-5 and TRBJ1-1, with D possibly TRBD1 on 5 matching bases. The CDR3 is 16 amino acids. Deletions cut 3 bases from V and 4 bases from J, with 18 bases between. Germline loops: CDR1 MNHEY, CDR2 SVGAGI.

The chain recombines TRBV4-1 with TRBJ1-2, with a weak D call TRBD1 (5 bases). Germline V gives CDR1 MGHRA, CDR2 YSYEKL. V lost 4 bases to trimming and J lost 4 bases, with 13 bases between them. The CDR3 extends over 14 amino acids. In nucleotides, the CDR3 is TGCGCCAGCAGCCTGTCGGAGGGACCCTATGGCTACACCTTC. Amino acid sequence: CASSLSEGPYGYTF.

The gene calls are TRBV5-5 and TRBJ1-6; TRBD1 is a possible D gene (5 bases). The CDR3 is 14 amino acids. In germline, CDR1 is SGHKS, CDR2 YYEKEE (reference sequence). V was clipped by 0 bases and J by 8 bases, with 9 bases between them. Here the CDR3 DNA reads TGTGCCAGCAGCTTGGCGGGGGTGGATTCACCCCTCCACTTT. Amino acid sequence: CASSLAGVDSPLHF.

This clone was detected once. J is TRBJ1-3 and V is TRBV9; 9 bases line up with TRBD1. CDR1 and CDR2 from the germline V gene are SGDLS and YYNGEE. V shed 3 bases and J 0 bases; nucleotides not matched to a gene: 4. CDR3 length: 16 amino acids. CDR3 in amino acids: CASSAQGASSGNTIYF. The CDR3 DNA is TGTGCCAGCAGCGCACAGGGGGCGAGCTCTGGAAACACCATATATTTT.

The gene calls are TRBV7-9 and TRBJ1-1; tentative D call: TRBD1 (6 bases). In germline, CDR1 is SEHNR, CDR2 FQNEAQ (reference sequence). V was trimmed by 2 bases and J by 4 bases, leaving 14 bases between them. The CDR3 consists of 15 residues. CDR3 DNA: TGTGCCAGCAGCTTATCGGGGGGCAGGGTCACTGAAGCTTTCTTT. Its protein is CASSLSGGRVTEAFF.